The rows below give T cell receptor beta chains drawn from one sample of a study of blood T cell repertoires in COVID-19. Sequenced by immunoSEQ multiplex PCR; TCRdb stores in-frame clones only, minus some. This table has a few hundred thousand clones, 90% appearing once. The specimen was peripheral blood. The receptors stem from a woman aged 55-69 years with COVID-19, enrolled during active disease. Both conserved end residues are part of each CDR3. Expanded clones get a size class; other rows say once, few or many, or leave the size out.

J,V,size,CDR3
TRBJ1-4,TRBV19,-,CASSSHRGSANEKLFF
TRBJ1-1,TRBV7-9,-,CASSLGQGYTEAFF
TRBJ1-2,TRBV11-2,-,CASSLEFPGDYGYTF
TRBJ1-2,TRBV2,few,CASRRGTGNYGYTF
TRBJ2-3,TRBV4-3,-,CASSQVPSGGFTDTQYF
TRBJ2-1,TRBV2,-,CASRTTSGGNNEQFF
TRBJ2-7,TRBV4-2,-,CASSHAPQTEQYF
TRBJ2-3,TRBV7-3,-,CASSSIRTSGVGDTQYF
TRBJ2-3,TRBV19,-,CASRMRVADTQYF
TRBJ2-1,TRBV27,-,CASSSQFDNEQFF
TRBJ2-1,TRBV30,once,CAWSPGYSYNEQFF
TRBJ1-3,TRBV7-2,-,CASRGGGFGNTIYF
TRBJ2-7,TRBV4-2,-,CASSQDRSGLTGEQYF
TRBJ1-1,TRBV7-2,-,CASRTGNTEAFF
TRBJ2-7,TRBV27,-,CASSLGASYEQYF
TRBJ2-3,TRBV5-5,-,CASSALASTDTQYF
TRBJ2-2,TRBV9,-,CASSQDYFISAGELFF
TRBJ1-1,TRBV7-3,-,CASSSGVSGRTFF
TRBJ1-1,TRBV24-1,once,CATRSGENTEAFF
TRBJ1-4,TRBV4-2,once,CASSQEVAEGEKLFF
TRBJ1-2,TRBV27,-,CASSFTGIGYTF
TRBJ1-1,TRBV5-1,-,CASSDGTRETEAFF
TRBJ2-7,TRBV5-1,few,CASSLDSGVSSYEQYF
TRBJ1-2,TRBV30,few,CAWSTPGQVGYGYTF
TRBJ2-1,TRBV9,-,CASSPWGGYNEQFF
TRBJ2-7,TRBV5-1,-,CASSREAGLTYEQYF
TRBJ1-6,TRBV18,-,CASSLGTGINSPLHF
TRBJ1-1,TRBV29-1,few,CSVNRGQMNTEAFF
TRBJ2-2,TRBV6-2/TRBV6-3,-,CASSYSSERGGLNTGELFF
TRBJ1-3,TRBV4-1,-,CASSQGRGGAAGNTIYF
TRBJ2-6,TRBV5-4,-,CASSPVLDSGANVLTF
TRBJ2-7,TRBV6-2/TRBV6-3,-,CASSYSGGTYEQYF
TRBJ1-4,TRBV7-2,-,CASSLAGAYEKLFF
TRBJ2-1,TRBV19,-,CASSPVTSQNEQFF
TRBJ2-3,TRBV5-4,-,CASSLRLADTDTQYF
TRBJ2-4,TRBV27,once,CASSVGDTRDIQYF
TRBJ1-3,TRBV6-2/TRBV6-3,-,CASSYGRAASGNTIYF
TRBJ1-2,TRBV6-2/TRBV6-3,once,CASSYPGQGNYGYTF
TRBJ1-5,TRBV7-9,-,CASSGPGGGNQPQHF
TRBJ1-1,TRBV9,-,CASSVQVGSLEAFF
TRBJ2-4,TRBV6-5,once,CASRTHRGTDIQYF
TRBJ1-2,TRBV6-2/TRBV6-3,-,CASSYGLNGYTF
TRBJ1-1,TRBV7-9,-,CASSITGGSTEAFF
TRBJ2-3,TRBV5-1,-,CASSYLDLARMQYF
TRBJ1-4,TRBV4-3,-,CASSPQGGNEKLFF
TRBJ1-1,TRBV4-1,-,CASSQDGAGWLNTEAFF
TRBJ1-4,TRBV5-1,-,CASSYNGKQGGHKLFF
TRBJ2-2,TRBV11-3,-,CASTGQGHTGELFF
TRBJ1-6,TRBV25-1,-,CASRKGQTNSPLHF
TRBJ1-2,TRBV11-2,few,CASSLVAETVSTF
TRBJ1-2,TRBV19,-,CASKNDRDRPYGYTF
TRBJ2-1,TRBV5-1,-,CASSLRLNYNEQFF
TRBJ2-2,TRBV7-2,-,CASSLKGVRNTGELFF
TRBJ1-2,TRBV5-6,-,CASSLGGVYGYTF
TRBJ1-1,TRBV13,-,CASSSTTGMGTEAFF
TRBJ1-2,TRBV30,-,CAWSSGQETYTF
TRBJ1-1,TRBV7-9,-,CASNRALLTEAFF
TRBJ2-7,TRBV9,-,CASSVTGVVSYEQYF
TRBJ2-1,TRBV12-5,-,CASGLGRTGKFF
TRBJ1-5,TRBV29-1,-,CSVSENREQPQHF